These 23 T cell receptor beta chains were all obtained from the same sample, sequenced in a study of cytomegalovirus exposure and HLA in healthy donors. The PCR was carried out with 60 Vbeta primers and 13 Jbeta primers. Assay used: immunoSEQ multiplex PCR; TCRdb lists only in-frame clones, some missing. The sample contains some 140,000 clones, 65% to 85% of which appear only once. Sequenced: PBMCs. The receptor set was obtained from a young man in good health and CMV-seronegative.

In its sample, this clone was seen a few times. This chain uses TRBV6-1 with TRBJ2-6; 7 nucleotides agree with TRBD1. Losses at the gene ends were 2 bases for V and 0 bases for J; bases not matched to a gene: 7. The CDR3 extends over 18 amino acids. CDR1 and CDR2 (germline): MNHNS, SASEGT. CDR3 amino acids: CASSELSGGRSGANVLTF. CDR3 sequence (DNA): TGTGCCAGCAGTGAACTGTCAGGGGGTCGCTCTGGGGCCAACGTCCTGACTTTC.

The gene calls are TRBV11-3 and TRBJ2-1; 8 bases match TRBD2. The germline gives CDR1 SGHNT, CDR2 YENEEA. The V and J ends lost 2 bases and 5 bases, in that order; junction bases with no gene match: 5. CDR3 length: 15 amino acids. CDR3 in amino acids: CASSLTSGGHNEQFF. The CDR3 nucleotides read TGTGCCAGCAGCTTAACCAGCGGGGGACACAATGAGCAGTTCTTC.

This clone was observed once. The rearrangement links TRBV19 to TRBJ2-1; 8 bases agree with TRBD2. Germline CDR1 LNHDA, CDR2 SQIVND (reference sequence). Unmatched junction bases numbered 12, after V lost 6 bases and J lost 8 bases. CDR3 length: 15 residues. CDR3 loop: CASSSGAGGRYEQFF. The CDR3 coding sequence is TGTGCCAGTAGCTCTGGGGCGGGAGGTCGCTATGAGCAGTTCTTC.

The genes are TRBV30 and TRBJ1-2; 7 bases are a match to TRBD1. CDR3 length: 15 residues. The germline gives CDR1 GTSNPN, CDR2 SVGIG (reference sequence). V gave up 8 bases and J gave up 4 bases; unmatched junction bases: 16. CDR3: CAGEVLGTASYGYTF. CDR3 nucleotide sequence: TGTGCCGGGGAGGTGCTGGGGACAGCCTCCTATGGCTACACCTTC.

J is TRBJ1-4 and V is TRBV10-2; D is uncertain. Germline V lookup: CDR1 WSHSY, CDR2 SAAADI. This CDR3 is 12 amino acids long. The V end was cut by 4 bases, the J end by 8 bases, with 8 bases between. CDR3 nucleotide sequence: TGCGCCAGCAGTGCCGAGAAGGAAAAACTGTTTTTT. This gives the protein CASSAEKEKLFF.

This clone was counted a few times. The chain recombines TRBV7-9 with TRBJ2-3; 11 bases are a match to TRBD1. The length of the CDR3 is 19 residues. CDR1 and CDR2 from the germline V gene are SEHNR and FQNEAQ (reference sequence). V lost 2 bases and J lost 7; bases outside the gene matches: 17. The DNA for the CDR3 is TGTGCCAGCAGCTTAAAAGGACAGGGGGCGAAACTTATCACGAATACGCAGTATTTT. Amino acids: CASSLKGQGAKLITNTQYF.

The CDR3 reads CASSAAGWAGNTIYF. DNA for the CDR3: TGTGCCAGCAGTGCGGCGGGGTGGGCTGGAAACACCATATATTTT. V usage is TRBV6-1 and J usage is TRBJ1-3; D remains unclear. This CDR3 has 15 amino acids. V lost 4 bases and J 2 bases, leaving 12 bases between the germline ends. CDR1 and CDR2 (germline): MNHNS, SASEGT.

The chain has TRBV9 and TRBJ2-2; possible D gene TRBD1, 7 bases. The CDR3 length is 16 residues. V was clipped by 0 bases and J by 3 bases, with 12 bases between them. Germline CDR1 reads SGDLS; CDR2 reads YYNGEE. The CDR3 coding sequence is TGTGCCAGCAGCGTAGGGAGGGGGCGGTACACCGGGGAGCTGTTTTTT. Translation: CASSVGRGRYTGELFF.

The gene calls are TRBV5-5 and TRBJ2-1; D remains unclear. The ends were cut back, 0 bases at V and 0 bases at J, with 7 bases in the middle. Germline V gene lookup returns CDR1 SGHKS and CDR2 YYEKEE (reference sequence). This CDR3 region has 15 residues. CDR3 in DNA: TGTGCCAGCAGCTTGGTGGCGGACTCCTACAATGAGCAGTTCTTC. This translates into CASSLVADSYNEQFF.

The rearrangement joins TRBV28 to TRBJ1-3, with D unresolved. CDR1 is MDHEN and CDR2 is SYDVKM in the germline V gene. Trimming removed 6 bases from V and 3 bases from J, with 12 bases in between. This CDR3 contains 14 residues. Here the CDR3 reads CASSLTQSGNTIYF. The CDR3 coding sequence is TGTGCCAGCAGCCTGACTCAGAGTGGAAACACCATATATTTT.

The chain is built from TRBV11-1 and TRBJ1-1, with 8 nucleotides matching TRBD1. The CDR3 is 15 residues long. J was trimmed by 1 base and V by 2 bases; bases with no gene match: 3. Germline CDR1 reads SGHAT; CDR2 reads FQDESV (reference sequence). CDR3 residues: CASSLRDRWNTEAFF. Written as DNA, the CDR3 is TGTGCCAGCAGCTTAAGGGACAGGTGGAACACTGAAGCTTTCTTT.

In DNA, the CDR3 is TGTGCCAGCAGCCACACCGACAGGGGAAAATCGACTGAAGCTTTCTTT. Protein: CASSHTDRGKSTEAFF. This rearrangement joins TRBV11-3 to TRBJ1-1; the match to TRBD1 covers 8 bases. The V gene end was trimmed by 5 bases and the J gene end by 5 bases; junction bases not matched to a gene: 13. The CDR3 contains 16 residues. Germline-derived CDR1 and CDR2 are SGHNT and YENEEA.

Only a few counts were recorded for this clone. The V call is TRBV5-6, the J call TRBJ2-3; the match to TRBD2 covers 12 bases. J lost 5 bases, V lost 4 bases, and 8 bases had no gene match. The CDR3 covers 16 residues. Germline V gene sequence: CDR1 SGHDT, CDR2 YYEEEE. The CDR3 nucleotides are TGTGCCAGCAGCCCTGCTAGCGGGGGGGCTGGAGATACGCAGTATTTT. It translates to CASSPASGGAGDTQYF.

The J gene is TRBJ1-4, the V gene TRBV2; D unresolved. Germline V gives CDR1 SNHLY, CDR2 FYNNEI. The CDR3 extends over 13 amino acids. The V end was cut by 7 bases, the J end by 5 bases, with 11 bases between. CDR3 sequence: CASNSRFNEKLFF. CDR3 DNA: TGTGCCAGCAATTCCAGGTTCAATGAAAAACTGTTTTTT.

The chain joins TRBV6-5 to TRBJ2-1; TRBD1 is a possible D gene (7 bases). CDR3 length: 15 residues. Germline lookup yields CDR1 MNHEY and CDR2 SVGAGI. With 1 base removed from V and 5 bases from J, the gap between germline ends came to 12 bases. The CDR3 DNA reads TGTGCCAGCAGTTACTGGCAGGGGGGCCACAATGAGCAGTTCTTC. It yields the protein CASSYWQGGHNEQFF.

Note on this clone: The identical CDR3 is also encoded by other nucleotide sequences in the sample. This chain joins TRBV12-5 and TRBJ2-2; D possibly corresponds to TRBD2 (6 bases). CDR3 length: 15 residues. CDR1 is LGHNT and CDR2 is FRNRAP in the germline V gene. Trimming stripped 0 bases from V and 6 bases from J, with 11 bases between. CDR3 region: CASGLVASAPGELFF. The CDR3 DNA reads as TGTGCTAGTGGTTTGGTCGCTAGCGCTCCCGGGGAGCTGTTTTTT.

A note on this clone: A junction end diverges from the germline sequence, so it may reflect a read error. The chain links TRBV5-4 to TRBJ2-6, with D perhaps matching TRBD1 (5 bases). Germline V gene lookup returns CDR1 SGHNT and CDR2 YYREEE (reference sequence). CDR3 length: 18 amino acids. The CDR3 nucleotides read TGTGCCAGCAGCCTCCCGGGTGGCGGTCCCTCTGGGGCCAACGGCCTGACTTTC. This gives the protein CASSLPGGGPSGANGLTF.

This chain connects TRBV13 to TRBJ1-2; a weak D match, TRBD1 (6 bases). Trimming removed 1 base at V and 4 bases at J, with 10 bases between. Germline V CDR1 and CDR2: PRHDT, FYEKMQ (reference sequence). The CDR3 runs to 14 residues. The CDR3 nucleotides read TGTGCCAGCAGCTTAGAGGGCAGGGGCTATGGCTACACCTTC. This encodes CASSLEGRGYGYTF.

V gene TRBV28 combines with J gene TRBJ1-1; a possible D gene is TRBD1 (5 bases). The V gene's germline CDR1 is MDHEN and CDR2 SYDVKM. Deletions cut 2 bases from V and 2 bases from J, with 15 bases between. CDR3 length equals 16 residues. CDR3 loop: CASSLAETVANTEAFF. CDR3 in DNA: TGTGCCAGCAGTTTAGCGGAGACAGTCGCCAACACTGAAGCTTTCTTT. Complete variable domain (other parts from reference TRBV28 and TRBJ1-1): DVKVTQSSRYLVKRTGEKVFLECVQDMDHENMFWYRQDPGLGLRLIYFSYDVKMKEKGDIPEGYSVSREKKERFSLILESASTNQTSMYLCASSLAETVANTEAFFGQGTRLTVV.

Comments on this clone: The junction does not match germline at one end; this may be a read error. V usage is TRBV23-1 and J usage is TRBJ2-7; a possible D gene is TRBD1 (6 bases). TRBV23-1 is an open reading frame, and its role is uncertain. There are 17 residues in the CDR3. The chain's CDR3 is CTSSQSGDRLFTYEQYF. The CDR3 nucleotides read TGCACCAGCAGTCAATCGGGCGACAGGTTATTTACGTACGAGCAGTACTTC.

This chain connects TRBV7-2 to TRBJ1-5, with 8 bases aligning to TRBD1. V shed 5 bases and J 3 bases; nucleotides not matched to a gene: 9. The CDR3 length is 16 residues. From germline, CDR1 is SGHTA and CDR2 FQGNSA. For the CDR3, the DNA is TGTGCCAGCAGCCCTACCGGACAGGGTTTCAATCAGCCCCAGCATTTT. It translates to CASSPTGQGFNQPQHF.

The gene calls are TRBV6-5 and TRBJ2-2, with D perhaps matching TRBD1 (5 bases). The V end was cut by 3 bases, the J end by 2 bases, with 10 bases between. The CDR3 is 15 amino acids. Germline assignment: CDR1 MNHEY and CDR2 SVGAGI. CDR3 sequence: CASSYGRTNTGELFF. The CDR3 DNA reads TGTGCCAGCAGTTATGGACGGACAAACACCGGGGAGCTGTTTTTT.

The V call is TRBV28, the J call TRBJ2-1; 11 bases match TRBD2. CDR3 length equals 16 residues. The V gene's germline CDR1 is MDHEN and CDR2 SYDVKM. The junction had 10 bases not matched to a gene; V was cut back by 5 bases and J by 7 bases. The DNA for the CDR3 is TGTGCCAGCAGTACCTTTAGCGGGGGGGCTTGGAATGAGCAGTTCTTC. Amino acids: CASSTFSGGAWNEQFF.